The source of this TCR beta chain is a study of blood T cell repertoires in COVID-19. On the study more broadly: Researchers got acute and convalescent COVID-19 samples from the United States, Italy and Spain.

Clones were read by immunoSEQ multiplex PCR, and TCRdb kept only the in-frame ones, dropping some. In the table there are about 130,000 clones, about 88% of which are singletons. Recovered Cohort 3 donors showed two negative PCRs, clearance, or symptom resolution. This clone was detected only once. V was pared by 8 bases and J by 4 bases, with 4 bases of the junction left unmatched. Germline values: CDR1 DFQATT, CDR2 SNEGSKA (reference sequence). This CDR3 has 11 amino acids. The chain joins TRBV20-1 to TRBJ2-7; 8 bases agree with TRBD1. Material for sequencing was PBMCs or T cells enriched from blood (not recorded which). The TCR was taken from a woman aged 50 to 60 who had recovered from COVID-19. CDR3 loop: CSMDREYEQYF. In nucleotides, the CDR3 is TGCAGTATGGACAGGGAGTACGAGCAGTACTTC.